What follows are 18 T cell receptor beta chains derived from one specimen sequenced in a study of blood T cells in healthy people across ages. PCR was performed a second time for about 6 to 11 cycles using a sample-barcoded 5' primer and a J-beta primer mix. TCRdb itself ran the 5' RACE reads through MiXCR, one entry per CDR3 protein. This table holds over a million distinct CDR3 sequences, around 59% found once. The sequenced sample was blood. The receptors originated from a man between 18 and 35 years old in good health.

Turning to this clonotype: A much larger clone sits a single nucleotide away, making a read error possible. The CDR3 spells CASSLGGNSDTQYF. The CDR3 nucleotides read TGTGCCAGCAGCTTAGGGGGGAACTCAGATACGCAGTATTTT. This chain links TRBV7-6 with TRBJ2-3; D could derive from TRBD1 or TRBD2 (5 bases each). Germline V gives CDR1 SGHVS, CDR2 FNYEAQ. V lost 1 base to trimming and J lost 4 bases, with 9 bases between them. The CDR3 consists of 14 residues.

This clonotype was found a few times. CDR3 sequence: CASSVLAAYEQYF. CDR3 DNA sequence: TGTGCCAGCAGTGTTCTAGCGGCCTACGAGCAGTACTTC. V usage is TRBV6-5 and J usage is TRBJ2-7, with 7 nucleotides matching TRBD2. CDR1 and CDR2 from the germline V gene are MNHEY and SVGAGI. With 5 bases clipped from V and 2 bases from J, the junction kept 3 bases outside the gene matches. The CDR3 is 13 residues long.

The gene calls are TRBV5-1 and TRBJ1-1, with 9 positions matching TRBD1. This CDR3 region has 16 residues. The germline V gene encodes CDR1 SGHRS and CDR2 YFSETQ. The ends lost 3 bases at V and 1 base at J; junction bases unmatched: 7. CDR3 coding DNA: TGCGCCAGCAGCTGGACAGGGGTCGGGCCGAACACTGAAGCTTTCTTT. It yields the protein CASSWTGVGPNTEAFF.

Only one count was recorded for this clonotype. The rearrangement links TRBV12-3 or TRBV12-4 to TRBJ2-2, with TRBD1 matching 8 bases. The V and J ends lost 5 bases and 7 bases, in that order; junction bases with no gene match: 9. The CDR3 spans 15 residues. The CDR3: CASSPRTGRIGELFF. CDR3 nucleotide sequence: TGTGCCAGCAGTCCAAGGACAGGGAGGATCGGGGAGCTGTTTTTT.

The CDR3, as DNA: TGTGCCAGCAGCCGAAGGCACGTCCGGGACAGGGGATTCGGCGGGGAGCTGTTTTTT. Translated, it gives CASSRRHVRDRGFGGELFF. The chain employs TRBV7-8 and TRBJ2-2, with 10 bases matching TRBD1. The J segment lost 7 bases and the V segment lost 5 bases, leaving 19 bases of the junction unmatched. CDR1 is SGHVS, CDR2 FQNEAQ, per germline. The CDR3 has 19 amino acids.

V and J are TRBV6-5 and TRBJ2-5; D assignment may be TRBD1 or TRBD2 (5 bases each). V was shortened by 6 bases and J by 5 bases, with 19 bases between the two germline ends. CDR3 size: 15 residues. Germline V gene lookup returns CDR1 MNHEY and CDR2 SVGAGI. CDR3 coding DNA: TGTGCCAGCAGCTTAACTATAGGAGAGGGGGAGACCCAGTACTTC. It translates to CASSLTIGEGETQYF.

DNA for the CDR3: TGTGCCAGCAGTTCAGGGGCTGGGACTACCCGCACAGATACGCAGTATTTT. The encoded protein is CASSSGAGTTRTDTQYF. This chain links TRBV28 with TRBJ2-3, with D perhaps TRBD2 (7 bases). Germline lookup yields CDR1 MDHEN and CDR2 SYDVKM. The CDR3 extends over 17 amino acids. Trimming pared 4 bases from V and 1 base from J, leaving 18 bases between.

The V and J genes are TRBV6-2 or TRBV6-3 and TRBJ2-1; TRBD1 matches 10 bases. The CDR3 extends over 14 amino acids. The V gene end was trimmed by 10 bases and the J gene end by 5 bases; junction bases not matched to a gene: 8. The germline CDR1 and CDR2 sequences are MNHEY and SVGEGT. The CDR3 nucleotides read TGTGCCACCTCGGGACAGGGGAGGGACAATGAGCAGTTCTTC. Amino acid sequence: CATSGQGRDNEQFF.

This chain links TRBV20-1 with TRBJ2-7; 8 bases map to TRBD2. The V gene end was trimmed by 4 bases and the J gene end by 2 bases; junction bases not matched to a gene: 1. This CDR3 region has 12 residues. In germline, CDR1 is DFQATT, CDR2 SNEGSKA (reference sequence). Here the CDR3 DNA reads TGCAGTGCTAAAGCGGGGGCCTACGAGCAGTACTTC. It specifies CSAKAGAYEQYF.

J is TRBJ1-1 and V is TRBV13, with D possibly being TRBD1 (5 bases). This CDR3 spans 13 amino acids. Germline V lookup: CDR1 PRHDT, CDR2 FYEKMQ (reference sequence). The V and J ends lost 5 bases and 5 bases respectively, with 12 bases between them. CDR3 coding DNA: TGTGCCAGCAGCGTAGCAGGGCTTACTGAAGCTTTCTTT. It specifies CASSVAGLTEAFF.

This rearrangement joins TRBV28 to TRBJ1-5; TRBD1 might be the D (5 bases). The CDR3 runs to 15 residues. The V end lost 2 bases, the J end lost 2 bases, and 10 bases lay between the germline ends. Germline V lookup: CDR1 MDHEN, CDR2 SYDVKM. CDR3 bases: TGTGCCAGCAGTTTACGTGCCAGGGGCAATCAGCCCCAGCATTTT. This gives the protein CASSLRARGNQPQHF.

The chain combines TRBV2 with TRBJ2-4; the D call may be TRBD1 or TRBD2 (7 bases each). The DNA end is a closer match to TRBJ2-7, so the J assignment may be wrong. The CDR3 runs to 13 residues. The germline V gene has CDR1 SNHLY and CDR2 FYNNEI. The CDR3 reads CASSTLRGGEQYF. The CDR3 DNA is TGTGCCAGCAGCACACTCAGGGGGGGCGAGCAGTACTTC.

The chain couples TRBV27 to TRBJ2-4; D is ambiguous. Trimming took off 5 bases at V and 1 base at J, with 18 bases between the two ends. The CDR3 contains 17 residues. CDR1 MNHEY and CDR2 SMNVEV come from the germline V gene (reference sequence). The CDR3 DNA follows: TGTGCCAGCAGTCTAAACTCCAGACTGGCCGCCAAAAACATTCAGTACTTC. Protein: CASSLNSRLAAKNIQYF.

V and J are TRBV12-3 or TRBV12-4 and TRBJ2-5; D is perhaps TRBD1 (6 bases). The ends were cut back, 1 base at V and 1 base at J, with 13 bases in the middle. This CDR3 comprises 16 residues. CDR3 sequence (DNA): TGTGCCAGCAGTTTAGAGGGGGTTGTACCCCAAGAGACCCAGTACTTC. This sequence encodes CASSLEGVVPQETQYF.

This clonotype was found a few times. The J gene is TRBJ2-3, the V gene TRBV11-2; 7 bases fit TRBD1. The length of the CDR3 is 17 residues. Per germline, CDR1 SGHAT and CDR2 FQNNGV. Trimming took 5 bases from V and 1 from J; bases not matched to a gene: 12. CDR3 sequence reads: CASSELRGLGGTDTQYF. CDR3 bases: TGTGCCAGCAGCGAGCTCAGGGGGTTAGGAGGCACAGATACGCAGTATTTT. Together with reference TRBV11-2 and TRBJ2-3, the CDR3 gives the full variable domain: EAGVAQSPRYKIIEKRQSVAFWCNPISGHATLYWYQQILGQGPKLLIQFQNNGVVDDSQLPKDRFSAERLKGVDSTLKIQPAKLEDSAVYLCASSELRGLGGTDTQYFGPGTRLTVL.

The V call is TRBV21-1, the J call TRBJ2-7; the table's D call, TRBD2, was not checked against the DNA. TRBV21-1 is recorded as a pseudogene. The CDR3 is 14 amino acids. This chain's CDR3 is CASEEASATYEQYF. The CDR3, as DNA: TGTGCCAGCGAAGAGGCTAGCGCGACCTACGAGCAGTACTTC.

The sample holds one count of this clonotype. The chain is built from TRBV7-9 and TRBJ2-1, with D perhaps being TRBD1 or TRBD2 (7 bases each). This CDR3 is built from 17 residues. Trimming shortened V by 5 bases and J by 0 bases, and 17 bases separated the two germline ends. Germline CDR1 is SEHNR and CDR2 is FQNEAQ (reference sequence). The CDR3 region is CASSTQGGTSSYNEQFF. For the CDR3, the DNA is TGTGCCAGCAGCACCCAGGGGGGGACGAGCTCCTACAATGAGCAGTTCTTC.

This clonotype was seen a single time. The gene calls are TRBV5-5 and TRBJ2-3; D unresolved. CDR3 length: 15 residues. The V gene's germline CDR1 is SGHKS and CDR2 YYEKEE (reference sequence). V was cut by 2 bases and J by 2 bases, with 12 bases left in between. Written as DNA, the CDR3 is TGTGCCAGCAGCTTTGAAGGGCAATACACAGATACGCAGTATTTT. Translation gives CASSFEGQYTDTQYF.